This TCR beta chain is drawn from a study of T cell responses to AZD1222 COVID-19 vaccine. At the level of the study: Second-dose intervals near 4 or 12 weeks were combined.

This table comes from immunoSEQ multiplex PCR, and its TCRdb copy is limited to in-frame clones, with some not included. The sample records roughly 120,000 clones, approximately 90% being singletons. Comments on this clone: The junction does not match germline at one end; this may be a read error.

The receptor comes from an adult in good health. The sequences come from peripheral blood, collected on day 0 of AZD1222 vaccination.

For the CDR3, the DNA is TGTGCCAGCAGTGACTTGTCCTTC. Its protein is CASSDLSF. The V and J genes are TRBV6-4 and TRBJ1-2; D gene uncertain. CDR1 and CDR2 from the germline V gene are MRHNA and SNTAGT. The CDR3 extends over 8 amino acids.